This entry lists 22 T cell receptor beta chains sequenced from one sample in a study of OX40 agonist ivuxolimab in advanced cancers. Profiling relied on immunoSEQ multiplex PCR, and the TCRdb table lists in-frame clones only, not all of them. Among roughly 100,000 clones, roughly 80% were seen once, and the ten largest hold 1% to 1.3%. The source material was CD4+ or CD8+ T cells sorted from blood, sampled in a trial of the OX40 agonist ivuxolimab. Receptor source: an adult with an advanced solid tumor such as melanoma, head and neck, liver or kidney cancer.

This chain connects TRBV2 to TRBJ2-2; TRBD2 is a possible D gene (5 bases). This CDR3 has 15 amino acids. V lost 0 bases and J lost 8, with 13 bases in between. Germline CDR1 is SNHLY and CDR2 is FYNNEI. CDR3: CASSEALARTGELFF. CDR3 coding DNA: TGTGCCAGCAGTGAAGCGCTGGCGAGGACTGGGGAGCTGTTTTTT.

This CDR3 reads CASSRRGLGDEKLFF. DNA of the CDR3: TGTGCCAGCAGCCGCCGGGGGTTGGGCGATGAAAAACTGTTTTTT. V usage is TRBV2 and J usage is TRBJ1-4, with D possibly being TRBD1 (5 bases). Germline CDR1 SNHLY, CDR2 FYNNEI. CDR3 size: 15 residues. With 6 bases removed from V and 6 bases from J, the gap between germline ends came to 17 bases.

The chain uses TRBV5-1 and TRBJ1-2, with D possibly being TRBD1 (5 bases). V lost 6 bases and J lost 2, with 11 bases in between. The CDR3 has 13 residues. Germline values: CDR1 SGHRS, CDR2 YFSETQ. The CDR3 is CASTRAGNYGYTF. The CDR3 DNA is TGCGCCAGCACCCGTGCAGGGAACTATGGCTACACCTTC.

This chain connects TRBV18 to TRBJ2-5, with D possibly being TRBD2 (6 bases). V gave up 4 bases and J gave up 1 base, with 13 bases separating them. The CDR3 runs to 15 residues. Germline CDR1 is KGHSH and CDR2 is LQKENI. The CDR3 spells CASSRASSAQETQYF. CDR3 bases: TGTGCCAGCTCACGAGCGTCTAGCGCCCAAGAGACCCAGTACTTC.

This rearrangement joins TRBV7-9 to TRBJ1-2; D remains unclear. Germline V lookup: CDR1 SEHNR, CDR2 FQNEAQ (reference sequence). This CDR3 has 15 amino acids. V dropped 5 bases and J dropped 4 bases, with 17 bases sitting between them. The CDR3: CASSPRPDISYGYTF. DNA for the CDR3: TGTGCCAGCAGCCCCCGCCCTGATATTAGCTATGGCTACACCTTC.

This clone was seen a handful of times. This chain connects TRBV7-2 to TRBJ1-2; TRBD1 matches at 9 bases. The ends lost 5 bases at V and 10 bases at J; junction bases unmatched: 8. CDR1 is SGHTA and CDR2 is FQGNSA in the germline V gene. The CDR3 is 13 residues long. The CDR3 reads CASSPDRDRAYTF. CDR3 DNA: TGTGCCAGCAGCCCCGACCGGGACAGGGCCTACACCTTC.

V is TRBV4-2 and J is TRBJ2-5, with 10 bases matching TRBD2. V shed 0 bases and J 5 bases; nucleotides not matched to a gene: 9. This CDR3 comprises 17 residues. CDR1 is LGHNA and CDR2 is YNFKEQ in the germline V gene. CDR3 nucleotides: TGTGCCAGCAGCCAAGATGCGGGAGCGGGGGGGCGGGAGACCCAGTACTTC. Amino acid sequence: CASSQDAGAGGRETQYF.

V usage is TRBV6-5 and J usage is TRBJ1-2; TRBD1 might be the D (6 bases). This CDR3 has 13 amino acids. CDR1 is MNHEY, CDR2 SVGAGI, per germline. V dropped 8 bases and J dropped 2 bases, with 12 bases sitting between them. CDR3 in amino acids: CASGGQINYGYTF. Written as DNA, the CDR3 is TGTGCCAGCGGAGGACAGATAAACTATGGCTACACCTTC.

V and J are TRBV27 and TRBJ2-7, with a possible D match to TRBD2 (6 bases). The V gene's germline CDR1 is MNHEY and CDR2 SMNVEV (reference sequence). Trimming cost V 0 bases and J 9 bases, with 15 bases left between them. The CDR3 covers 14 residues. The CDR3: CASSLSGPLGGQYF. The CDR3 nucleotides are TGTGCCAGCAGTTTATCGGGGCCCTTGGGAGGGCAGTACTTC.

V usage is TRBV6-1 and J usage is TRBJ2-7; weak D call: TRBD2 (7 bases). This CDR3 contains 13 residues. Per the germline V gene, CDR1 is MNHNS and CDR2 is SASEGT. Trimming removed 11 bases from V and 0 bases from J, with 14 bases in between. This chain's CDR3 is CAAREGVSYEQYV. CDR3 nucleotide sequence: TGTGCCGCAAGGGAGGGGGTCTCCTACGAGCAGTACGTC.

The CDR3 protein is CASSLGGKNTEAFF. The CDR3 coding sequence is TGTGCCAGCAGCTTAGGGGGAAAGAACACTGAAGCTTTCTTT. V is TRBV7-7 and J is TRBJ1-1; the D is unclear. CDR3 length: 14 amino acids. Between the trimmed V and J ends, which lost 1 base and 1 base, there was a span of 7 bases. Per germline, CDR1 SSHAT and CDR2 FNYEAQ (reference sequence).

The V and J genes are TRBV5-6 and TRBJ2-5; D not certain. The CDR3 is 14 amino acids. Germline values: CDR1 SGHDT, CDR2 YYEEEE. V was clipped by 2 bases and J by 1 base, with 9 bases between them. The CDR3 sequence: CASSFSPSQETQYF. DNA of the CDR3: TGTGCCAGCAGCTTTTCACCGAGCCAAGAGACCCAGTACTTC.

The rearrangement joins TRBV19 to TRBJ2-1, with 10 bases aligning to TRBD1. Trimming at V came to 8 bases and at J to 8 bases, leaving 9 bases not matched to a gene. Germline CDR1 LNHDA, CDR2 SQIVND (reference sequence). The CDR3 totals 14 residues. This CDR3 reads CASALGTGADEQFF. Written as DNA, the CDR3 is TGTGCCAGTGCGTTAGGGACAGGGGCAGATGAGCAGTTCTTC. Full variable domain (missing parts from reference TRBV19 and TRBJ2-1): DGGITQSPKYLFRKEGQNVTLSCEQNLNHDAMYWYRQDPGQGLRLIYYSQIVNDFQKGDIAEGYSVSREKKESFPLTVTSAQKNPTAFYLCASALGTGADEQFFGPGTRLTVL.

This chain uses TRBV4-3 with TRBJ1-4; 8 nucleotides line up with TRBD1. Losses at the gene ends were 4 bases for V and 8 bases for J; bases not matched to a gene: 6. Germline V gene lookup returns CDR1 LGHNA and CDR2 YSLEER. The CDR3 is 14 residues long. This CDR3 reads CASSPGGLGEKLFF. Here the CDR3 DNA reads TGCGCCAGCAGCCCAGGGGGCTTAGGGGAAAAACTGTTTTTT.

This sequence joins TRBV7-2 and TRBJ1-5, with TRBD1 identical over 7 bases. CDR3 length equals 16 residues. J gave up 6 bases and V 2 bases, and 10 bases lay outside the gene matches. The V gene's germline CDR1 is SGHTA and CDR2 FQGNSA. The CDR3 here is CASSLYGDRDIQPQHF. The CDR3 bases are TGTGCCAGCAGCTTATACGGAGACAGGGACATTCAGCCCCAGCATTTT. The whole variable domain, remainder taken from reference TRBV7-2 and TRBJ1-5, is GAGVSQSPSNKVTEKGKDVELRCDPISGHTALYWYRQSLGQGLEFLIYFQGNSAPDKSGLPSDRFSAERTGGSVSTLTIQRTQQEDSAVYLCASSLYGDRDIQPQHFGDGTRLSIL.

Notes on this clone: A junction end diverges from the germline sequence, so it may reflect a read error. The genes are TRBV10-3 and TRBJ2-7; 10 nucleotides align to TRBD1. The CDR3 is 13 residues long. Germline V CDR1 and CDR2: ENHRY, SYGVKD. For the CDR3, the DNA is TGTGCCAGCAGTGACAGGGGGCGCGGCGAGCAGTACTTC. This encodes CASSDRGRGEQYF.

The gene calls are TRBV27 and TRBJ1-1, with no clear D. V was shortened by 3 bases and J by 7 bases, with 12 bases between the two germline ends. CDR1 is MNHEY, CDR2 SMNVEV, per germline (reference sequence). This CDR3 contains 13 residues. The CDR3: CASSFKSTHEAFF. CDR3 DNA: TGTGCCAGCAGTTTTAAATCCACCCATGAAGCTTTCTTT.

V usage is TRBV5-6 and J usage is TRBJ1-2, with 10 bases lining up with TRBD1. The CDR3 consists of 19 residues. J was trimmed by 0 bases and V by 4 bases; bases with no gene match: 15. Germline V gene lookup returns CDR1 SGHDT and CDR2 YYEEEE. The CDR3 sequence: CASSPPRGTGAGSNYGYTF. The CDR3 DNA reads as TGTGCCAGCAGCCCACCGCGGGGGACAGGGGCCGGCTCTAACTATGGCTACACCTTC. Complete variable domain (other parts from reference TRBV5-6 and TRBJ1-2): DAGVTQSPTHLIKTRGQQVTLRCSPKSGHDTVSWYQQALGQGPQFIFQYYEEEERQRGNFPDRFSGHQFPNYSSELNVNALLLGDSALYLCASSPPRGTGAGSNYGYTFGSGTRLTVV.

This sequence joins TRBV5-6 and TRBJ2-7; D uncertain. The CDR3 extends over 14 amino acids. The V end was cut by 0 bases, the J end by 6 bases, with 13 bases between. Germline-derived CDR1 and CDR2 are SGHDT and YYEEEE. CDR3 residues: CASSLASVFAEQYV. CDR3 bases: TGTGCCAGCAGCTTGGCCTCGGTTTTCGCCGAGCAGTACGTC.

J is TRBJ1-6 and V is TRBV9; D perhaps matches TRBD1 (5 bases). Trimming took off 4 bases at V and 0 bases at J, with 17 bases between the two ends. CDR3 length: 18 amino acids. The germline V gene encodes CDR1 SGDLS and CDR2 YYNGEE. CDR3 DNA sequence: TGTGCCAGCAGCCCTCGGGACGGATTGAGCTCCTATAATTCACCCCTCCACTTT. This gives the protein CASSPRDGLSSYNSPLHF. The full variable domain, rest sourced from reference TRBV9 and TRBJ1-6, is DSGVTQTPKHLITATGQRVTLRCSPRSGDLSVYWYQQSLDQGLQFLIQYYNGEERAKGNILERFSAQQFPDLHSELNLSSLELGDSALYFCASSPRDGLSSYNSPLHFGNGTRLTVT.

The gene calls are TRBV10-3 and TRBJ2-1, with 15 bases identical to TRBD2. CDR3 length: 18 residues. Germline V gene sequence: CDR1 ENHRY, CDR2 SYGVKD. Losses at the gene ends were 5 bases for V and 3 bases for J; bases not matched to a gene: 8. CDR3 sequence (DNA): TGTGCCATCAGTCCGGGACTAGCGGGGGGAATGTTCTACAATGAGCAGTTCTTC. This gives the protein CAISPGLAGGMFYNEQFF.

CDR3 in amino acids: CASSLFAGTGANVLTF. In DNA form, the CDR3 reads TGTGCCAGCAGCTTATTTGCAGGGACTGGGGCCAACGTCCTGACTTTC. The chain joins TRBV11-2 to TRBJ2-6; D may be TRBD1 (5 bases). The CDR3 loop spans 16 amino acids. V gave up 2 bases and J gave up 2 bases, with 10 bases separating them. The germline V gene encodes CDR1 SGHAT and CDR2 FQNNGV.